This paragraph reports one T cell receptor beta chain. Its antigen is unknown. Base qualities are not at hand, and no much larger clone is one base apart. This entry comes from a study of blood T cell repertoires in COVID-19 (dated by TCRdb to about 2020). With regard to the full study: Samples from collaborators originated in the United States, Italy and Spain and spanned both the acute and convalescent phases of COVID-19. The prospective study material was composed of cDNA or gDNA derived from T cells, B-cell-depleted T cells, or PBMCs. The dataset comprised deeply sampled blood TCRbeta repertoires from subjects exposed to, actively infected with, or recovered from COVID-19. The repertoires were released in a freely available public database meant as a resource for research on the immune response to SARS-CoV-2. Samples were obtained from the ongoing ImmuneRACE study (first 160 participants) and from some 1,300 subjects provided by 6 global collaborators. Sample metadata almost always included a de-identified subject ID, COVID-19 status, age in years and sex. Where available, HLA class I and class II types were taken from metadata supplied by the sample provider and were not determined by assay-based typing.

Participants in the prospective study were aged roughly 18 to 100 years, lived in over 20 United States geographic areas, and enrolled through a virtual design. In the prospective study, participants were assigned to cohorts based on the clinical history participants reported in a screening survey and a study questionnaire. Exposed participants had been in contact with someone with a PCR-confirmed or clinician-diagnosed COVID-19 case within 2 weeks of study entry. In the prospective study, whole blood, serum and a nasopharyngeal or oropharyngeal swab were collected from each participant by mobile phlebotomists. Over an approximately 2-month period, participants in the prospective study had the option of providing additional blood draws and questionnaires. Prospective study blood samples were shipped either frozen or at room temperature before DNA extraction. TCRbeta CDR3 regions were amplified from genomic DNA by means of the immunoSEQ Assay, a bias-controlled multiplex PCR. The study's own analysis went as follows. The number of nucleated cells in each sample was estimated by amplification of reference gene primers within the assay. Sequence reads were collapsed and filtered to measure the absolute abundance of every unique TCRbeta CDR3 rearrangement. For each sample, productive Simpson clonality was calculated as the square root of Simpson's diversity index across productive rearrangements. Held by TCRdb, this immuneACCESS table contains in-frame sequences only and omits some clones. Under half of the omission traces to an unresolved V gene where checked; the cause of the rest is unknown. V and J calls plus clone size are reproduced from that table; the DNA served to infer D and trimming. The sample profile shows 210,000 or so clones; around 90% of them were found once. The ten largest make up around 3.7% of the sample.

What the authors observed across the whole study: The amount of clinical and demographic metadata varied by source and participant and was provided uncurated.

Counted from cysteine to phenylalanine, this CDR3 has 13 amino acids. The entry retains the CDR3 DNA only, 39 bases that are in frame from base 1. The V and J ends are trimmed by 2 bases and 3 bases, leaving 5 bases between them. Per the germline V gene, MNHNS is the CDR1 and SASEGT is the CDR2. The sample comprised PBMCs or T cells enriched from blood (not recorded which). The chain uses TRBV6-1 and TRBJ2-1; no D gene call is confident. This TCR was recovered from a woman younger than 45 who had been exposed to COVID-19. The CDR3 region has the sequence CASSEMRYNEQFF. The sequenced DNA: TGTGCCAGCAGTGAAATGCGCTACAATGAGCAGTTCTTC.